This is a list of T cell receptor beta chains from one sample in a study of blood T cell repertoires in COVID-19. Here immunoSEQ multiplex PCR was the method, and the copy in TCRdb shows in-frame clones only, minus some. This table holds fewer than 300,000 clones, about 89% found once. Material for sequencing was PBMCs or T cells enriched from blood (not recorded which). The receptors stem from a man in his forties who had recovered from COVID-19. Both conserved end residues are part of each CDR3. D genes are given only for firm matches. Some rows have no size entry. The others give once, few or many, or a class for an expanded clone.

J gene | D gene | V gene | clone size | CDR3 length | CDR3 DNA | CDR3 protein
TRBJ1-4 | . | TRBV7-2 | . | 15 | TGTGCCAGCAGCCAAGACTTGGGGGCGTTTGAAAAACTGTTTTTT | CASSQDLGAFEKLFF
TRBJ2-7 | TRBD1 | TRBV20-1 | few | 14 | TGCAGTGCTAGTCGGGACAGGCTCTCCTACGAGCAGTACTTC | CSASRDRLSYEQYF
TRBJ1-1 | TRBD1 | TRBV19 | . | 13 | TGTGCCAGTCGGAGGACAGGAGTCACTGAAGCTTTCTTT | CASRRTGVTEAFF
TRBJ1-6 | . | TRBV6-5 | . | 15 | TGTGCCAGCAGTTTAAACAGAAATCCGAATTCACCCCTCCACTTT | CASSLNRNPNSPLHF
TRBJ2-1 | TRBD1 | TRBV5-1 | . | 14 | TGCGCCAGCGCAGGGACAGGGGGGACCAATGAGCAGTTCTTC | CASAGTGGTNEQFF
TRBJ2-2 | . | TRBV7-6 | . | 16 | TGTGCCAGCAGCTTAGGGACTACCACTGGGACCGGGGAGCTGTTTTTT | CASSLGTTTGTGELFF
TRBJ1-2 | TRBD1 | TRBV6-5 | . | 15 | TGTGCCAGCAGTTTAACAGGGGACAACCTCTATGGCTACACCTTC | CASSLTGDNLYGYTF
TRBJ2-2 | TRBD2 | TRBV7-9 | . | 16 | TGTGCCAGCAGCTTCGTAGCGGGGGGGCGTACCGGGGAGCTGTTTTTT | CASSFVAGGRTGELFF
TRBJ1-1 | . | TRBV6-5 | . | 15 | TGTGCCAGCAGTTCTTATCAGGGGTGGCACACTGAAGCTTTCTTT | CASSSYQGWHTEAFF
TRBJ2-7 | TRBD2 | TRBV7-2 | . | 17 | TGTGCCAGCAGCTTAGGCCTAGCGGGAGGTCCGTCCTACGAGCAGTACTTC | CASSLGLAGGPSYEQYF
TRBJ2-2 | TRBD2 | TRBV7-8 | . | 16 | TGTGCCAGCAGCTTATGGACTAGCGGGAGCACCGGGGAGCTGTTTTTT | CASSLWTSGSTGELFF
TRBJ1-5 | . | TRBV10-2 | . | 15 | TGCGCCAGCAGATCCTCCGGGACACCTAATCAGCCCCAGCATTTT | CASRSSGTPNQPQHF
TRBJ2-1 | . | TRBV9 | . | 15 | TGTGCCAGCAGCGTAGAAATGAGCTCCTACAATGAGCAGTTCTTC | CASSVEMSSYNEQFF
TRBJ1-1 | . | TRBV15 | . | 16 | TGTGCCACCAGCAGAACCGGCGGACAGCTGAACACTGAAGCTTTCTTT | CATSRTGGQLNTEAFF
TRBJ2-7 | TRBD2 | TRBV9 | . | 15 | TGTGCCAGCAGCCCCGGGACTAGCGGGAGTAACGAGCAGTACTTC | CASSPGTSGSNEQYF
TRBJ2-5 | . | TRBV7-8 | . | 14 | TGTGCCAGCACCGTTCGGGACATAGGAGAGACCCAGTACTTC | CASTVRDIGETQYF
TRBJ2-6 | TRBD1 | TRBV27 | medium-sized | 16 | TGTGCCAGCAGGGGACAGGGGATCTCTGGGGCCAACGTCCTGACTTTC | CASRGQGISGANVLTF
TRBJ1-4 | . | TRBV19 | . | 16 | TGTGCCAGTAGTCCCCTCAGACAGCCACCTAATGAAAAACTGTTTTTT | CASSPLRQPPNEKLFF